This note documents a single T cell receptor (beta chain) sequence. The data were taken from a study of shared clonotypes between healthy human individuals. Assay used: immunoSEQ multiplex PCR; TCRdb lists only in-frame clones, some missing. The sample includes about 2.4 million clones, around nine tenths of them seen just once. V lost 6 bases and J lost 11; bases outside the gene matches: 13. This CDR3 region has 14 residues. Germline CDR1 is MDHEN and CDR2 is SYDVKM. The chain joins TRBV28 to TRBJ1-1; 9 bases map to TRBD1. The sequenced sample was naive CD4+ T cells sorted from blood. As for subset: CD45RA+ positively selected. The source of this sequence is a man in his late teens or twenties in good health. CDR3 DNA: TGTGCCAGCAGCTCAGGACAGGGGTTGGTAGGGGCTTTCTTT. It codes for CASSSGQGLVGAFF.